What follows are 22 T cell receptor beta chains derived from one specimen sequenced in a study of chemoradiotherapy in HPV16-positive cancers. TCRdb's table, derived via immunoSEQ multiplex PCR, lists solely in-frame clones and lacks some. The table includes 12,000 or so clones, 85% to 90% detected once. The source material was blood, sampled from a patient who underwent chemoradiotherapy. The receptors derive from a human donor with HPV-associated anogenital cancer.

This chain connects TRBV16 to TRBJ1-4; D may be TRBD1 (5 bases). Germline V gene sequence: CDR1 KGHSY, CDR2 FQNENV. There are 15 residues in the CDR3. V lost 0 bases and J lost 7, with 12 bases in between. CDR3 nucleotides: TGTGCCAGCAGCCAATCGGGGGTGAGGATTGAAAAACTGTTTTTT. Its translation is CASSQSGVRIEKLFF.

This rearrangement joins TRBV6-6 to TRBJ2-7; a weak D match, TRBD2 (6 bases). CDR3 size: 15 residues. Germline-derived CDR1 and CDR2 are MNHNY and SVGAGI (reference sequence). The V and J ends lost 4 bases and 2 bases respectively, with 15 bases between them. CDR3 nucleotides: TGTGCCAGCAGTTCCGGACGGGAGCCTACCTACGAGCAGTACTTC. Its translation: CASSSGREPTYEQYF.

V and J are TRBV5-5 and TRBJ1-5, with TRBD1 matching over 8 bases. Germline loops: CDR1 SGHKS, CDR2 YYEKEE (reference sequence). With 5 bases clipped from V and 7 bases from J, the junction kept 8 bases outside the gene matches. The length of the CDR3 is 14 residues. CDR3 amino acids: CASSLDRGGQPQHF. The CDR3 DNA sequence: TGTGCCAGCAGTTTAGACAGGGGCGGCCAGCCCCAGCATTTT. Drawing the rest from reference TRBV5-5 and TRBJ1-5, the complete variable domain is DAGVTQSPTHLIKTRGQQVTLRCSPISGHKSVSWYQQVLGQGPQFIFQYYEKEERGRGNFPDRFSARQFPNYSSELNVNALLLGDSALYLCASSLDRGGQPQHFGDGTRLSIL.

This clone was seen once. The chain carries TRBV9 and TRBJ2-6; D is perhaps TRBD1 (6 bases). The CDR3 is 21 amino acids. Germline V gene data show CDR1 as SGDLS and CDR2 as YYNGEE. V lost 0 bases, J lost 3 bases, and 25 bases lay in between. Here the CDR3 reads CASSVEQGNRVFLDGANVLTF. The CDR3 DNA is TGTGCCAGCAGCGTAGAGCAGGGGAACAGGGTCTTTTTAGATGGGGCCAACGTCCTGACTTTC.

The chain uses TRBV7-2 and TRBJ2-3; D unclear. The CDR3 is 13 residues long. The V gene's germline CDR1 is SGHTA and CDR2 FQGNSA. V was pared by 0 bases and J by 7 bases, with 8 bases between. The CDR3 spells CASSLAKANTQYF. The CDR3, as DNA: TGTGCCAGCAGCTTAGCAAAGGCAAATACGCAGTATTTT. The variable domain in full, completed from reference TRBV7-2 and TRBJ2-3, reads GAGVSQSPSNKVTEKGKDVELRCDPISGHTALYWYRQSLGQGLEFLIYFQGNSAPDKSGLPSDRFSAERTGGSVSTLTIQRTQQEDSAVYLCASSLAKANTQYFGPGTRLTVL.

The gene calls are TRBV29-1 and TRBJ2-7, with a possible D match to TRBD1 (5 bases). This CDR3 region has 12 residues. V lost 7 bases and J lost 4, with 14 bases in between. Germline CDR1 and CDR2: SQVTM and ANQGSEA. Written as DNA, the CDR3 is TGCAGCGCTACAAACCGACAGTACGAGCAGTACTTC. Amino acids: CSATNRQYEQYF.

The V gene is TRBV11-2, the J gene TRBJ2-7, with D possibly TRBD1 on 5 matching bases. Looked up from germline, CDR1 is SGHAT and CDR2 is FQNNGV. This CDR3 has 14 residues. The V gene lost 1 base and the J gene lost 7 bases, with 14 bases spanning the gap. CDR3 sequence reads: CASSLGPGNREQYF. CDR3 DNA: TGTGCCAGCAGCTTAGGTCCAGGGAATCGGGAGCAGTACTTC. Full variable domain (missing parts from reference TRBV11-2 and TRBJ2-7): EAGVAQSPRYKIIEKRQSVAFWCNPISGHATLYWYQQILGQGPKLLIQFQNNGVVDDSQLPKDRFSAERLKGVDSTLKIQPAKLEDSAVYLCASSLGPGNREQYFGPGTRLTVT.

The count of this clone is one. This chain joins TRBV19 and TRBJ1-2; TRBD1 aligns across 11 bases. V lost 6 bases and J lost 7; bases outside the gene matches: 4. The CDR3 consists of 13 residues. Germline V gene lookup returns CDR1 LNHDA and CDR2 SQIVND (reference sequence). The CDR3 here is CASSLGQGAGYTF. In DNA form, the CDR3 reads TGTGCCAGTAGCCTCGGACAGGGGGCTGGCTACACCTTC.

J is TRBJ1-2 and V is TRBV19; D gene ambiguous. Per the germline V gene, CDR1 is LNHDA and CDR2 is SQIVND (reference sequence). The V gene lost 3 bases and the J gene lost 0 bases, with 2 bases spanning the gap. The CDR3 extends over 12 amino acids. In DNA, the CDR3 is TGTGCCAGTAGTATTTCTAACTATGGCTACACCTTC. This sequence encodes CASSISNYGYTF.

This chain links TRBV5-1 with TRBJ2-1; D unresolved. The CDR3 is made up of 18 amino acids. Germline V gives CDR1 SGHRS, CDR2 YFSETQ. Trimming removed 2 bases at V and 6 bases at J, with 24 bases between. The CDR3 bases are TGCGCCAGCAGCTTTTTACCTGCGAAGGCGACGAAAATCAATGAGCAGTTCTTC. Its protein product is CASSFLPAKATKINEQFF.

The V call is TRBV2, the J call TRBJ2-3; 9 positions agree with TRBD2. Germline CDR1 is SNHLY and CDR2 is FYNNEI. The V and J ends lost 7 bases and 6 bases, in that order; junction bases with no gene match: 5. The CDR3 length is 13 residues. The CDR3 nucleotides are TGTGCCAGCATGGCGGGGGGGCGGGATACGCAGTATTTT. Protein sequence: CASMAGGRDTQYF.

The V gene is TRBV7-9, the J gene TRBJ2-7; D is perhaps TRBD1 (5 bases). From germline, CDR1 is SEHNR and CDR2 FQNEAQ (reference sequence). This CDR3 has 14 amino acids. Trimming took off 5 bases at V and 3 bases at J, with 14 bases between the two ends. The CDR3 nucleotides are TGTGCCAGCAGCACAGAGGACAAAGACTACGAGCAGTACTTC. This encodes CASSTEDKDYEQYF.

The CDR3 loop reads CASSPRTGEGYTF. DNA of the CDR3: TGTGCCAGCAGTCCCCGGACAGGGGAGGGCTACACCTTC. The chain recombines TRBV27 with TRBJ1-2; 9 bases are shared with TRBD1. Germline CDR1 MNHEY, CDR2 SMNVEV (reference sequence). This CDR3 is built from 13 residues. V was clipped by 5 bases and J by 8 bases; unmatched bases: 6.

The V gene is TRBV19, the J gene TRBJ1-2; TRBD1 might be the D (6 bases). Germline-derived CDR1 and CDR2 are LNHDA and SQIVND (reference sequence). The ends were cut back, 11 bases at V and 2 bases at J, with 21 bases in the middle. This CDR3 region has 15 residues. The CDR3: CACRDTTSGNYGYTF. The CDR3 DNA reads TGTGCCTGCCGGGACACAACAAGTGGAAACTATGGCTACACCTTC.

The genes are TRBV7-8 and TRBJ2-3, with D possibly called TRBD1 or TRBD2 (5 bases each). Germline CDR1 is SGHVS and CDR2 is FQNEAQ. Trimming stripped 5 bases from V and 5 bases from J, with 17 bases between. The CDR3 is 15 amino acids. The CDR3 DNA follows: TGTGCCAGCAGCACCCCGGGGCCCTCCGAAGATACGCAGTATTTT. Translating it yields CASSTPGPSEDTQYF.

The J gene is TRBJ2-5, the V gene TRBV5-4; 12 nucleotides align to TRBD2. The CDR3 is 17 residues long. Trimming took 4 bases from V and 3 from J; bases not matched to a gene: 10. Per the germline V gene, CDR1 is SGHNT and CDR2 is YYREEE (reference sequence). The CDR3 spells CASSPKVTSGGEETQYF. The CDR3 DNA sequence: TGTGCCAGCAGCCCGAAGGTGACTAGCGGGGGCGAAGAGACCCAGTACTTC. The whole variable domain, remainder taken from reference TRBV5-4 and TRBJ2-5, is ETGVTQSPTHLIKTRGQQVTLRCSSQSGHNTVSWYQQALGQGPQFIFQYYREEENGRGNFPPRFSGLQFPNYSSELNVNALELDDSALYLCASSPKVTSGGEETQYFGPGTRLLVL.

The chain couples TRBV18 to TRBJ1-4; weak D call: TRBD1 (5 bases). This CDR3 is built from 15 residues. Germline-derived CDR1 and CDR2 are KGHSH and LQKENI. V lost 3 bases and J lost 5, with 13 bases in between. The DNA of the CDR3 is TGTGCCAGCTCACCGTGGAGAGGGGCGAATGAAAAACTGTTTTTT. This gives the protein CASSPWRGANEKLFF.

The chain carries TRBV7-9 and TRBJ2-5; 14 positions agree with TRBD2. This CDR3 spans 17 amino acids. V lost 2 bases and J lost 7; bases outside the gene matches: 9. Germline V gene data show CDR1 as SEHNR and CDR2 as FQNEAQ (reference sequence). Here the CDR3 reads CASSLKGTSGGTGTQYF. CDR3 bases: TGTGCCAGCAGCTTAAAAGGGACTAGCGGGGGTACCGGGACCCAGTACTTC.

V gene TRBV7-3 combines with J gene TRBJ2-2; D is possibly TRBD1 (5 bases). CDR1 SGHTA and CDR2 FQGTGA come from the germline V gene. Trimming took off 2 bases at V and 6 bases at J, with 10 bases between the two ends. The CDR3 contains 14 residues. CDR3 protein: CASSLQGGAGELFF. In nucleotides, the CDR3 is TGTGCCAGCAGCTTACAGGGTGGCGCCGGGGAGCTGTTTTTT.

The V call is TRBV7-9, the J call TRBJ1-3, with a weak D call TRBD1 (5 bases). The CDR3 consists of 16 residues. CDR1 and CDR2 from the germline V gene are SEHNR and FQNEAQ (reference sequence). V dropped 11 bases and J dropped 0 bases, with 20 bases sitting between them. CDR3 sequence (DNA): TGTGCCGGGGAAGAAACGGGGCCTCGCTCTGGAAACACCATATATTTT. This sequence encodes CAGEETGPRSGNTIYF. Together with reference TRBV7-9 and TRBJ1-3, the CDR3 gives the full variable domain: DTGVSQNPRHKITKRGQNVTFRCDPISEHNRLYWYRQTLGQGPEFLTYFQNEAQLEKSRLLSDRFSAERPKGSFSTLEIQRTEQGDSAMYLCAGEETGPRSGNTIYFGEGSWLTVV.

The V and J genes are TRBV4-1 and TRBJ1-5; D gene ambiguous. Germline lookup yields CDR1 MGHRA and CDR2 YSYEKL. The V gene lost 1 base and the J gene lost 6 bases, with 7 bases spanning the gap. The CDR3 sequence is 13 residues long. The CDR3 spells CASSQGYSQPQHF. The CDR3 DNA is TGCGCCAGCAGCCAAGGCTACTCTCAGCCCCAGCATTTT.

The chain employs TRBV6-1 and TRBJ1-4, with TRBD1 matching over 10 bases. Losses at the gene ends were 10 bases for V and 8 bases for J; bases not matched to a gene: 7. This CDR3 is 13 amino acids long. Germline loops: CDR1 MNHNS, CDR2 SASEGT. The CDR3 DNA follows: TGTGCCACCCAGGACAGGGGGAAAGAAAAACTGTTTTTT. Translating gives CATQDRGKEKLFF.